One and the same sample provided the 27 T cell receptor beta chains below, sequenced in a study of blood T cell repertoires in COVID-19. TCRdb's table, derived via immunoSEQ multiplex PCR, lists solely in-frame clones and lacks some. Of 150,000 to 200,000 clones listed, 94% are singletons. The sequenced sample was peripheral blood. These receptor sequences come from a man aged 25-40 years with COVID-19, enrolled during active disease.

This sequence joins TRBV7-6 and TRBJ1-4; 8 bases match TRBD1. Trimming at V came to 1 base and at J to 7 bases, leaving 2 bases not matched to a gene. The CDR3 totals 14 residues. Germline V gene data show CDR1 as SGHVS and CDR2 as FNYEAQ. CDR3 sequence reads: CASSLVTGGEKLFF. The CDR3 DNA reads TGTGCCAGCAGCTTAGTCACAGGGGGTGAAAAACTGTTTTTT.

Only a few counts were recorded for this clone. The chain employs TRBV2 and TRBJ1-5; possibly TRBD1 for D (6 bases). Germline V CDR1 and CDR2: SNHLY, FYNNEI. CDR3 size: 15 residues. The V end was cut by 6 bases, the J end by 3 bases, with 15 bases between. The CDR3 spells CASRLYRDDNQPQHF. The CDR3 DNA sequence: TGTGCCAGCAGACTTTACAGGGATGACAATCAGCCCCAGCATTTT.

V gene TRBV4-1 combines with J gene TRBJ1-4, with a weak D call TRBD1 (5 bases). Germline lookup yields CDR1 MGHRA and CDR2 YSYEKL. The V end was cut by 4 bases, the J end by 2 bases, with 20 bases between. This CDR3 region has 18 residues. The CDR3 loop reads CASSPSPQAALTNEKLFF. The CDR3 DNA is TGCGCCAGCAGCCCCTCTCCACAGGCGGCTTTGACTAATGAAAAACTGTTTTTT.

The gene calls are TRBV28 and TRBJ1-2; TRBD1 might be the D (5 bases). Trimming stripped 7 bases from V and 1 base from J, with 19 bases between. Germline V gene lookup returns CDR1 MDHEN and CDR2 SYDVKM. CDR3 length: 16 residues. The CDR3 region is CASTPGGQGYNYGYTF. The CDR3 DNA reads as TGTGCCAGCACCCCCGGAGGGCAGGGCTATAACTATGGCTACACCTTC.

The rearrangement links TRBV4-1 to TRBJ2-1, with TRBD2 identical over 10 bases. Germline lookup yields CDR1 MGHRA and CDR2 YSYEKL. The CDR3 length is 16 residues. V was clipped by 4 bases and J by 4 bases; unmatched bases: 7. The CDR3, as DNA: TGCGCCAGCAGCCCAGAGACTAGCGGGTCGTACAATGAGCAGTTCTTC. Translation: CASSPETSGSYNEQFF.

J is TRBJ2-3 and V is TRBV9, with 9 bases matching TRBD2. The V gene end was trimmed by 4 bases and the J gene end by 2 bases; junction bases not matched to a gene: 8. CDR1 and CDR2 (germline): SGDLS, YYNGEE. The CDR3 spans 16 residues. The CDR3 nucleotides read TGTGCCAGCAGCCCGCGGGGGGGGGCCTACACAGATACGCAGTATTTT. Translation: CASSPRGGAYTDTQYF.

This clone was detected only once. The gene calls are TRBV12-3 or TRBV12-4 and TRBJ1-1; TRBD1 matches 8 bases. The junction had 4 bases not matched to a gene; V was cut back by 6 bases and J by 4 bases. The CDR3 sequence is 13 residues long. The CDR3 bases are TGTGCCAGCAGGAAAACAGGGGGCACTGAAGCTTTCTTT. Amino acids: CASRKTGGTEAFF.

The CDR3 nucleotides are TGTGCCAGCAGCTCCGAGGGGGGGCCCTTGAAGCAGTACTTC. As protein: CASSSEGGPLKQYF. The chain carries TRBV7-9 and TRBJ2-7; possible D gene TRBD2, 7 bases. The CDR3 is made up of 14 amino acids. The ends were cut back, 4 bases at V and 8 bases at J, with 18 bases in the middle. Germline-derived CDR1 and CDR2 are SEHNR and FQNEAQ (reference sequence).

The rearrangement uses TRBV27 and TRBJ1-6; D is ambiguous. Germline V gives CDR1 MNHEY, CDR2 SMNVEV (reference sequence). The CDR3 has 13 residues. V shed 5 bases and J shed 11 bases, with 13 bases lying between them. The CDR3 nucleotides read TGTGCCAGCAGTCCCGTCGGGGTAACACCCCTCCACTTT. It encodes CASSPVGVTPLHF.

This chain joins TRBV3-1 (or the pseudogene TRBV3-2) and TRBJ2-2, with a weak D call TRBD1 (6 bases). This CDR3 has 18 amino acids. The germline V and J ends were trimmed by 1 base and 0 bases, with 15 bases remaining between them. Per the germline V gene, CDR1 is LGHDT and CDR2 is YNNKEL (reference sequence). In nucleotides, the CDR3 is TGTGCCAGCAGCCAAGTTATAGGGGGAACCGCGAACACCGGGGAGCTGTTTTTT. This gives the protein CASSQVIGGTANTGELFF.

The rearrangement uses TRBV11-2 and TRBJ1-4, with 8 bases fitting TRBD1. CDR3 length equals 17 residues. Germline loops: CDR1 SGHAT, CDR2 FQNNGV. The V and J ends lost 5 bases and 8 bases, in that order; junction bases with no gene match: 16. The CDR3 loop is CASSLGAAGTGGEKLFF. The CDR3, as DNA: TGTGCCAGCAGCCTAGGTGCGGCGGGGACAGGTGGAGAAAAACTGTTTTTT. Together with reference TRBV11-2 and TRBJ1-4, the CDR3 gives the full variable domain: EAGVAQSPRYKIIEKRQSVAFWCNPISGHATLYWYQQILGQGPKLLIQFQNNGVVDDSQLPKDRFSAERLKGVDSTLKIQPAKLEDSAVYLCASSLGAAGTGGEKLFFGSGTQLSVL.

This chain's CDR3 is CASSLRDREYEQYF. The CDR3 DNA reads TGCGCCAGCAGCCTCCGGGACAGGGAATACGAGCAGTACTTC. The chain is built from TRBV4-1 and TRBJ2-7, with 9 bases fitting TRBD1. Germline V CDR1 and CDR2: MGHRA, YSYEKL. V shed 4 bases and J 4 bases; nucleotides not matched to a gene: 5. This CDR3 contains 14 residues.

This clone was seen more than once but under ten times. The chain employs TRBV15 and TRBJ1-5; D ambiguous. With 1 base removed from V and 2 bases from J, the gap between germline ends came to 3 bases. Germline V gives CDR1 LNHNV, CDR2 YYDKDF (reference sequence). The CDR3 extends over 13 amino acids. As DNA, the CDR3 is TGTGCCACCAGCAGAGCTGGCAATCAGCCCCAGCATTTT. Translation gives CATSRAGNQPQHF.

V and J are TRBV29-1 and TRBJ2-7; 9 bases agree with TRBD2. CDR1 SQVTM and CDR2 ANQGSEA come from the germline V gene. J was trimmed by 10 bases and V by 1 base; bases with no gene match: 5. The length of the CDR3 is 12 residues. CDR3 sequence reads: CSVEAKRGVQYF. The CDR3 nucleotides read TGCAGCGTTGAAGCAAAGCGGGGGGTTCAGTACTTC.

This chain connects TRBV6-5 to TRBJ2-1; 7 bases agree with TRBD2. This CDR3 is built from 14 residues. From germline, CDR1 is MNHEY and CDR2 SVGAGI. The V and J ends lost 3 bases and 5 bases, in that order; junction bases with no gene match: 4. The CDR3 sequence is CASSYTGTNNEQFF. CDR3 DNA sequence: TGTGCCAGCAGTTATACCGGGACTAACAATGAGCAGTTCTTC.

V is TRBV5-1 and J is TRBJ2-2, with D possibly matching TRBD2 (5 bases). CDR3 size: 14 residues. Germline V gives CDR1 SGHRS, CDR2 YFSETQ. V lost 6 bases, J lost 4 bases, and 13 bases lay in between. CDR3 in DNA: TGCGCCAGCACCCCGCTTGAGGGCACCGGGGAGCTGTTTTTT. Its translation is CASTPLEGTGELFF.

The V and J genes are TRBV7-9 and TRBJ2-1; 10 nucleotides align to TRBD1. The V gene end was trimmed by 4 bases and the J gene end by 3 bases; junction bases not matched to a gene: 9. CDR1 and CDR2 from the germline V gene are SEHNR and FQNEAQ (reference sequence). The CDR3 has 17 residues. DNA for the CDR3: TGTGCCAGCAGCTCCCGGCCGGGGACAGGGGTCTACAATGAGCAGTTCTTC. Protein product: CASSSRPGTGVYNEQFF.

The chain joins TRBV19 to TRBJ1-5; D is possibly TRBD1 (5 bases). The CDR3 has 14 amino acids. In germline, CDR1 is LNHDA, CDR2 SQIVND (reference sequence). V lost 6 bases to trimming and J lost 7 bases, with 16 bases between them. The CDR3 nucleotides are TGTGCCAGTAGGCCCAGGGAGGGAGAACAGCCCCAGCATTTT. This sequence encodes CASRPREGEQPQHF.

This chain connects TRBV7-2 to TRBJ2-7; 9 bases align to TRBD1. The J segment lost 4 bases and the V segment lost 5 bases, leaving 12 bases of the junction unmatched. The CDR3 spans 16 residues. Germline-derived CDR1 and CDR2 are SGHTA and FQGNSA. DNA of the CDR3: TGTGCCAGCAGCCCTTACGGACCCGGGACAGGGTACGAGCAGTACTTC. Encoded protein: CASSPYGPGTGYEQYF.

The gene calls are TRBV9 and TRBJ2-2; tentatively, D is TRBD1 (5 bases). Trimming took off 4 bases at V and 1 base at J, with 20 bases between the two ends. Germline assignment: CDR1 SGDLS and CDR2 YYNGEE. This CDR3 has 18 residues. The CDR3, as DNA: TGTGCCAGCAGCAACTCCAGAGCAGGGCCGGAGAACACCGGGGAGCTGTTTTTT. Translated: CASSNSRAGPENTGELFF.

This chain links TRBV9 with TRBJ2-5; D unclear. This CDR3 has 13 residues. The germline V gene has CDR1 SGDLS and CDR2 YYNGEE. V was pared by 4 bases and J by 0 bases, with 7 bases between. In nucleotides, the CDR3 is TGTGCCAGCAGCCTTCGGTACCAAGAGACCCAGTACTTC. The encoded protein is CASSLRYQETQYF.

This rearrangement joins TRBV9 to TRBJ2-5; TRBD1 aligns across 10 bases. The germline gives CDR1 SGDLS, CDR2 YYNGEE. V shed 3 bases, J shed 5 bases, and the junction held 13 bases outside the gene matches. CDR3 length equals 17 residues. As DNA, the CDR3 is TGTGCCAGCAGCGCTCTGGACAGGGGGAGCCCTGGGGAGACCCAGTACTTC. Its translation: CASSALDRGSPGETQYF. Based on the CDR3 plus reference TRBV9 and TRBJ2-5, the full variable domain is DSGVTQTPKHLITATGQRVTLRCSPRSGDLSVYWYQQSLDQGLQFLIQYYNGEERAKGNILERFSAQQFPDLHSELNLSSLELGDSALYFCASSALDRGSPGETQYFGPGTRLLVL.

The rearrangement joins TRBV30 to TRBJ1-6; 7 positions match TRBD1. CDR1 GTSNPN and CDR2 SVGIG come from the germline V gene (reference sequence). The V gene end was trimmed by 4 bases and the J gene end by 7 bases; junction bases not matched to a gene: 10. The CDR3 runs 15 residues. CDR3 nucleotides: TGTGCCTGGACCCTACGGACAGGAGCGAATTCACCCCTCCACTTT. The encoded protein is CAWTLRTGANSPLHF.

The chain has TRBV7-6 and TRBJ2-5, with 7 nucleotides matching TRBD1. CDR3 size: 14 residues. The V gene end was trimmed by 5 bases and the J gene end by 1 base; junction bases not matched to a gene: 4. Germline CDR1 reads SGHVS; CDR2 reads FNYEAQ. The CDR3 here is CASSPGQAQETQYF. The CDR3 region has the DNA TGTGCCAGCAGCCCAGGACAGGCCCAAGAGACCCAGTACTTC.

The chain has TRBV4-1 and TRBJ1-1; possible D gene TRBD1, 6 bases. The CDR3 is made up of 13 amino acids. Trimming removed 4 bases at V and 3 bases at J, with 9 bases between. The germline V gene has CDR1 MGHRA and CDR2 YSYEKL. The CDR3 here is CASSPDSHTEAFF. The CDR3 bases are TGCGCCAGCAGCCCGGACAGCCACACTGAAGCTTTCTTT.

The rearrangement uses TRBV6-5 and TRBJ2-1; TRBD2 matches at 10 bases. CDR1 and CDR2 (germline): MNHEY, SVGAGI. This CDR3 has 15 amino acids. V lost 2 bases, J lost 8 bases, and 6 bases stayed unmatched. CDR3 loop: CASSYAASGGHEQFF. The CDR3 region has the DNA TGTGCCAGCAGTTACGCAGCTAGCGGGGGACATGAGCAGTTCTTC.

The gene calls are TRBV30 and TRBJ1-3; D is undetermined. The germline V gene has CDR1 GTSNPN and CDR2 SVGIG (reference sequence). Trimming pared 0 bases from V and 7 bases from J, leaving 4 bases between. This CDR3 spans 11 amino acids. CDR3 sequence: CAWSVSNTIYF. In nucleotides, the CDR3 is TGTGCCTGGAGTGTAAGCAACACCATATATTTT.